The clone carrying this TCR beta chain was observed at least ten times. Building the TCR beta libraries relied on iRepertoire HTBI primers, and CDR3 regions underwent Arm-PCR. TCRdb reprocessed the multiplex PCR reads with MiXCR, giving one entry per CDR3 protein. The sample shows some 450,000 distinct CDR3 sequences, about 16% of them seen only once. These data originate in a study of regulatory T cells in long-lasting Graves disease. This CDR3 is built from 12 residues. Germline CDR1 is MDHEN and CDR2 is SYDVKM. The V gene end was trimmed by 6 bases and the J gene end by 6 bases; junction bases not matched to a gene: 4. Time point indicated: newly diagnosed GD, antithyroid drugs for less than 3 months. The TCR library used RNA extracted from PBMCs. These sequences were also reported in another study, on T cells in Graves' hyperthyroidism and ophthalmopathy.

The sample was peripheral blood mononuclear cells (PBMCs), taken at new diagnosis, from a patient treated with antithyroid drugs. This receptor was identified in a woman in her 30s with Graves disease. The J gene is TRBJ2-7, the V gene TRBV28, with TRBD2 matching over 8 bases. The CDR3, as DNA: TGTGCCAGCAGCAGGACTAGCCGCGAGCAGTACTTC. Translated, it gives CASSRTSREQYF.